The rows below give T cell receptor beta chains drawn from one sample of a study of blood T cell repertoires in COVID-19. Generated by immunoSEQ multiplex PCR, the TCRdb table keeps only in-frame clones and is missing some. Of around 200,000 clones listed, under 90% are singletons. The sequenced material came from peripheral blood. Receptors originate from a young man with active or convalescent COVID-19. Both conserved end residues are trimmed from each CDR3. Each record gives: V gene, J gene, CDR3 protein.

TRBV6-2/TRBV6-3	TRBJ2-2	ASSLTLAPSNTGELF
TRBV7-2	TRBJ1-5	ASSGDNNQPQH
TRBV6-2/TRBV6-3	TRBJ2-1	ASSRQQGYEQF
TRBV6-6	TRBJ2-4	ASSPIAGAKNIQY
TRBV7-8	TRBJ2-5	ASSQVAGIQETQY
TRBV4-2	TRBJ2-1	ASSQEGGYEQF
TRBV7-8	TRBJ1-5	ASSSGEYSNQPQH
TRBV30	TRBJ1-1	AWSLTGSTEAF
TRBV12-3/TRBV12-4	TRBJ1-2	ASSLGQNYGYT
TRBV15	TRBJ2-5	ATSRGTVQETQY
TRBV11-2	TRBJ2-6	ASSSGQVGTNVLT
TRBV10-3	TRBJ2-1	AISDRGSYNEQF
TRBV27	TRBJ1-5	ASSLDRERLRQPQH